The next 8 T cell receptor beta chains were all read from a single sample in a study of shared clonotypes between healthy human individuals (dated by TCRdb to the early 2020s). Libraries were made using the immunoSEQ multiplex PCR assay. Not all clones reach the TCRdb copy of this immuneACCESS table, which keeps in-frame sequences only. Checked studies attribute under half of the gap to unresolved V genes and leave the rest unexplained. This sample has roughly 2.4 million clones in its table, and roughly 95% of those were observed once. The ten largest clonotypes hold 0.1% to 0.15% of the sample. Sequencing input: naive CD4+ T cells sorted from blood. Taken with the paper, the label for cell subset or site translates to: CD45RA+ positively selected. These receptors were obtained from a man younger than 30 in good health.

The J gene is TRBJ1-4, the V gene TRBV6-5; D is undetermined. CDR3 size: 14 residues. CDR1 and CDR2 (germline): MNHEY, SVGAGI. The V and J ends lost 6 bases and 7 bases respectively, with 15 bases between them. The CDR3 is CASRKGVGGEKLFF. CDR3 sequence (DNA): TGTGCCAGCAGAAAGGGCGTCGGCGGTGAAAAACTGTTTTTT.

In regard to this clone: Other nucleotide sequences in the sample specify the same CDR3. The chain is built from TRBV6-5 and TRBJ1-2; 10 positions match TRBD1. Trimming cost V 5 bases and J 8 bases; bases outside gene matches: 5. Looked up from germline, CDR1 is MNHEY and CDR2 is SVGAGI. The CDR3 totals 13 residues. The CDR3 nucleotides read TGTGCCAGCAGTCGACAGGGGGCGGGGGGCTACACCTTC. Residues: CASSRQGAGGYTF.

In its sample, this clone was seen once. V is TRBV9 and J is TRBJ2-3; perhaps TRBD2 as D (6 bases). CDR1 and CDR2 from the germline V gene are SGDLS and YYNGEE. The CDR3 loop spans 13 amino acids. Trimming left V 7 bases short and J 1 base short, with 10 bases between. The CDR3 here is CASGASGTDTQYF. The CDR3 coding sequence is TGTGCCAGCGGGGCTAGCGGCACAGATACGCAGTATTTT.

The chain employs TRBV6-1 and TRBJ1-6; 11 bases are a match to TRBD1. The CDR3 covers 18 residues. Trimming at V came to 1 base and at J to 0 bases, leaving 2 bases not matched to a gene. Per germline, CDR1 MNHNS and CDR2 SASEGT. CDR3 nucleotide sequence: TGTGCCAGCAGTGAAGTCGGACAGGGGGCCTCCTATAATTCACCCCTCCACTTT. Translating it yields CASSEVGQGASYNSPLHF.

In DNA form, the CDR3 reads TGTGCCAGCAGCTTAGGTTTGCGGGGGGCCCCGTACGAGCAGTACTTC. Protein product: CASSLGLRGAPYEQYF. This chain uses TRBV7-9 with TRBJ2-7, with 8 nucleotides matching TRBD2. This CDR3 comprises 16 residues. Germline lookup yields CDR1 SEHNR and CDR2 FQNEAQ (reference sequence). Trimming took 1 base from V and 4 from J; bases not matched to a gene: 9.

The rearrangement uses TRBV16 and TRBJ1-3; D is undetermined. The germline V and J ends were trimmed by 1 base and 0 bases, with 10 bases remaining between them. CDR3 length equals 16 residues. The germline V gene encodes CDR1 KGHSY and CDR2 FQNENV. The CDR3 loop is CASSQFKGISGNTIYF. The CDR3 DNA reads TGTGCCAGCAGCCAATTTAAGGGTATCTCTGGAAACACCATATATTTT.

The rearrangement joins TRBV7-2 to TRBJ2-2, with a possible D match to TRBD2 (7 bases). Trimming cost V 4 bases and J 0 bases, with 9 bases left between them. Germline-derived CDR1 and CDR2 are SGHTA and FQGNSA. The CDR3 contains 15 residues. CDR3 sequence reads: CASSWGGANTGELFF. The DNA for the CDR3 is TGTGCCAGCAGCTGGGGGGGCGCGAACACCGGGGAGCTGTTTTTT.

The chain links TRBV6-7 to TRBJ2-6; D is ambiguous. TRBV6-7 is assigned to the ORF class and has an uncertain function. The CDR3 spans 16 residues. Trimming shortened V by 9 bases and J by 4 bases, and 19 bases separated the two germline ends. The CDR3: CARGSRGLEGANVLTF. For the CDR3, the DNA is TGTGCCAGGGGTTCCCGAGGCCTCGAAGGGGCCAACGTCCTGACTTTC.